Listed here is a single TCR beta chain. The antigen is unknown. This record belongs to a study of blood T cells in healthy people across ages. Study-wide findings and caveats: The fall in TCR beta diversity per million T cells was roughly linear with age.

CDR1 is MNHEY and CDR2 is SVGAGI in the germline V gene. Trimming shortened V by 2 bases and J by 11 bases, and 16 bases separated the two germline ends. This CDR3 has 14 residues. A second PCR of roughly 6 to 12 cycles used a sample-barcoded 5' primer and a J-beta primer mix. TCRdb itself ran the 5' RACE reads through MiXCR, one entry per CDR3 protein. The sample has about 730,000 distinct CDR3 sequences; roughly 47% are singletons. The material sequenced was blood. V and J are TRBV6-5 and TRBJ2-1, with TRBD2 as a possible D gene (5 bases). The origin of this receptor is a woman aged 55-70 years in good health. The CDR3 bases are TGTGCCAGCAGTTACACGCCGACTATGCGGCAGCAGTTCTTC. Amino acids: CASSYTPTMRQQFF.